A selection of T cell receptor beta chains follows, all from one sample in a study of cytomegalovirus exposure and HLA in healthy donors. Method: immunoSEQ multiplex PCR; TCRdb's copy keeps in-frame clones and lacks some. Among about 110,000 clones listed, over 65% were seen once. Sequencing was performed on PBMCs. All receptors derive from a woman aged 25-40 years in good health and CMV-seronegative. Both conserved end residues are part of each CDR3. Each record gives: clone size, D gene, V gene, J gene, CDR3 protein, CDR3 DNA. The D gene is left open where the match is weak. Expanded clones are given a class, and other clones once, few, many or no size at all.

NA	NA	TRBV4-1	TRBJ1-3	CASSQDRAGVLGNTIYF	TGCGCCAGCAGCCAAGATCGGGCAGGGGTCCTTGGAAACACCATATATTTT
NA	NA	TRBV13	TRBJ2-7	CASSLKGFSSYEQYF	TGTGCCAGCAGCTTAAAGGGGTTTAGCTCCTACGAGCAGTACTTC
NA	NA	TRBV5-4	TRBJ1-1	CASSFPTGIGNTEAFF	TGTGCCAGCAGCTTCCCGACGGGGATAGGGAACACTGAAGCTTTCTTT
NA	TRBD2	TRBV4-2	TRBJ2-1	CASSQDLAGVYNEQFF	TGTGCCAGCAGCCAAGATCTGGCGGGGGTCTACAATGAGCAGTTCTTC
NA	NA	TRBV6-1	TRBJ1-6	CASSSGRHLNSPLHF	TGTGCCAGCAGTTCCGGTAGACACCTTAATTCACCCCTCCACTTT
NA	TRBD1	TRBV28	TRBJ1-1	CASSPLTGQGTEAFF	TGTGCCAGCAGTCCATTGACAGGGCAGGGAACTGAAGCTTTCTTT
NA	TRBD2	TRBV28	TRBJ2-1	CASSLSLKMTSGRYNEQFF	TGTGCCAGCAGTTTATCGCTCAAAATGACTAGCGGGAGATACAATGAGCAGTTCTTC
once	NA	TRBV28	TRBJ2-7	CASSPRGYEQYF	TGTGCCAGCAGTCCTAGAGGGTACGAGCAGTACTTC
NA	TRBD1	TRBV28	TRBJ1-5	CASGRTGKGGNQPQHF	TGTGCCAGCGGACGGACAGGGAAAGGGGGCAATCAGCCCCAGCATTTT
NA	NA	TRBV29-1	TRBJ1-1	CSVEAENTEAFF	TGCAGCGTTGAAGCAGAGAACACTGAAGCTTTCTTT
once	NA	TRBV28	TRBJ1-1	CASSARTAEAFF	TGTGCCAGCAGTGCACGGACAGCTGAAGCTTTCTTT
NA	NA	TRBV6-1	TRBJ1-3	CASQRGAAGNTIYF	TGTGCCAGCCAGCGGGGGGCCGCTGGAAACACCATATATTTT
NA	NA	TRBV21-1	TRBJ2-1	CASRKVLGHNEQFF	TGTGCCAGCAGGAAAGTTTTGGGGCACAATGAGCAGTTCTTC
many	NA	TRBV29-1	TRBJ1-1	CSVGQLNTEAFF	TGCAGCGTTGGACAGCTGAACACTGAAGCTTTCTTT
NA	NA	TRBV9	TRBJ1-1	CASSVGTLVETEAFF	TGTGCCAGCAGCGTAGGTACGTTGGTTGAGACTGAAGCTTTCTTT
NA	TRBD1	TRBV28	TRBJ2-2	CASSLWGTGYTGELFF	TGTGCCAGCAGTTTATGGGGGACAGGGTACACCGGGGAGCTGTTTTTT
NA	TRBD1	TRBV28	TRBJ1-2	CASSFPGTGDHHTF	TGTGCCAGCAGTTTCCCCGGGACAGGGGATCATCACACCTTC